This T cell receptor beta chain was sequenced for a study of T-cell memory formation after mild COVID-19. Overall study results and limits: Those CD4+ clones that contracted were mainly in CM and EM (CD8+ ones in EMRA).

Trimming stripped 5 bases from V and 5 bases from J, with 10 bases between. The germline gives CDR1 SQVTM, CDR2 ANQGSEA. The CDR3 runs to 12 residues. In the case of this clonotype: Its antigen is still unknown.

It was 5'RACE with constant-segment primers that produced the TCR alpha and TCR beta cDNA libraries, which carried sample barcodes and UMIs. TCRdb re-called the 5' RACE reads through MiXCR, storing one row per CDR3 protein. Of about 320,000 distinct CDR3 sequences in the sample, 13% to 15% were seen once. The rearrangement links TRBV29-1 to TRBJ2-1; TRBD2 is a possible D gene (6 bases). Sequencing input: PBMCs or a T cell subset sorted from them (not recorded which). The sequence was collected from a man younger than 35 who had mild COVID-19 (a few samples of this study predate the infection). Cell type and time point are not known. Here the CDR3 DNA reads TGCAGCGTTCCACGGGGGAACAATGAGCAGTTCTTC. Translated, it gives CSVPRGNNEQFF.